Listed below are T cell receptor beta chains from one sample, sequenced in a study of T cells in Graves' hyperthyroidism and ophthalmopathy. TCRdb reprocessed the multiplex PCR reads via MiXCR and lists one record per CDR3 protein. Of 600,000 to 700,000 distinct CDR3 sequences listed, 45% are singletons. Specimen: peripheral blood or thyroid tissue (not recorded which). The receptor source for this set is an adult man with Graves' disease, either hyperthyroidism or ophthalmopathy (not recorded which). CDR3s leave out the opening cysteine and the closing phenylalanine or tryptophan. The order of the fields is J gene, V gene, CDR3 protein.

>TRBJ2-7|TRBV20-1
SASWGRTSSEQY
>TRBJ1-4|TRBV29-1
SGGASGEGEKLF
>TRBJ2-2|TRBV29-1
SVGREGGPGELF
>TRBJ1-6|TRBV9
ASSQETGGGSPLH
>TRBJ1-1|TRBV20-1
SARASGRFTEAF
>TRBJ1-6|TRBV2
ASSGDS
>TRBJ2-5|TRBV5-1
ASMSGSSYETQY
>TRBJ1-6|TRBV7-9
ASSWRQGDSTPLH
>TRBJ1-6|TRBV15
ATSSFGAANSPLH
>TRBJ1-5|TRBV14
ASSQLTGYNQPQH
>TRBJ1-2|TRBV19
ASRLRGYGYT
>TRBJ1-2|TRBV4-2
ASSQDQYRDNYGYT
>TRBJ2-7|TRBV12-3/TRBV12-4
ASSRQGGSYEQY
>TRBJ2-7|TRBV11-2
ASSATRGNSYEQY
>TRBJ1-6|TRBV10-3
AISATGGDSPLH
>TRBJ2-7|TRBV11-1
ASSLLRTGYSYEQY
>TRBJ1-2|TRBV2
ASSDRDPGGIGYT
>TRBJ1-5|TRBV5-1
ASSLEGFSNQPQH
>TRBJ2-7|TRBV7-9
ASSRYQGMDYEQY
>TRBJ1-5|TRBV19
ASSRQGSSNQPQH
>TRBJ2-7|TRBV20-1
SARDPGLAGDREQY
>TRBJ1-2|TRBV14
ASSPRWRGAPNYGYT
>TRBJ1-1|TRBV12-3/TRBV12-4
ASSEAGTGNEAF
>TRBJ1-2|TRBV10-3
AITPQGGGYT
>TRBJ1-4|TRBV11-2
ASESGGSEKLF
>TRBJ2-7|TRBV15
ATSRDPRGIDEQY
>TRBJ2-5|TRBV10-3
AISGAGGLETQY
>TRBJ1-5|TRBV12-3/TRBV12-4
ASSRQGSGTAQH
>TRBJ2-7|TRBV7-9
ASSPRGRTYEQY
>TRBJ2-2|TRBV24-1
ATSDAGFDTGELF
>TRBJ2-7|TRBV19
ASSILAGGPGEQY
>TRBJ2-7|TRBV19
ASSISPGDEQY
>TRBJ2-6|TRBV7-9
ASSATGKGAYVLT
>TRBJ2-5|TRBV12-3/TRBV12-4
ASSPRAPRETQY
>TRBJ1-5|TRBV10-3
AISERFGGDNQPQH
>TRBJ2-7|TRBV2
ASSAPSGPTYEQY